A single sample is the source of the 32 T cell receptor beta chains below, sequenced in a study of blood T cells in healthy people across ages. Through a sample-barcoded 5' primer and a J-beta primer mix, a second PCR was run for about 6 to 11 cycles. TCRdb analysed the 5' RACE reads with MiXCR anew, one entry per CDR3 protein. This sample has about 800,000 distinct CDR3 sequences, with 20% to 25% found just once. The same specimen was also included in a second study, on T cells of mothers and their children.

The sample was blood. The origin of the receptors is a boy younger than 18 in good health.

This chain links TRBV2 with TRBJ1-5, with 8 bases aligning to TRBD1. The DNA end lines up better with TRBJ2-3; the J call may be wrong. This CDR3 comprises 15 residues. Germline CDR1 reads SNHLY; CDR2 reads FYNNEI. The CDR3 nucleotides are TGTGCCAGCAGTACACCAGGGGGCGAAAATCAGCCCCAGTATTTT. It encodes CASSTPGGENQPQYF.

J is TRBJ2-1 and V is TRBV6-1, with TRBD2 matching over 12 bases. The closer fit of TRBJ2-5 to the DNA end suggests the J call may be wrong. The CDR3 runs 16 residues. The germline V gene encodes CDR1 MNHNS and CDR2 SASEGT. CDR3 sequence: CASRPGLAGVGETQYF. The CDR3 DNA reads TGTGCCAGCAGGCCGGGACTAGCGGGTGTAGGAGAGACCCAGTACTTC.

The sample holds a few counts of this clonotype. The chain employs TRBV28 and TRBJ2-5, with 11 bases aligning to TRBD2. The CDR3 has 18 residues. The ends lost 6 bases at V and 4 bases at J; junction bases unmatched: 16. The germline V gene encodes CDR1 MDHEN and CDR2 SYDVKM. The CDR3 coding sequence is TGTGCCAGCAGAGAGGGACTAGCGGTTTCTTTAGAGGGAGAGACCCAGTACTTC. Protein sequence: CASREGLAVSLEGETQYF.

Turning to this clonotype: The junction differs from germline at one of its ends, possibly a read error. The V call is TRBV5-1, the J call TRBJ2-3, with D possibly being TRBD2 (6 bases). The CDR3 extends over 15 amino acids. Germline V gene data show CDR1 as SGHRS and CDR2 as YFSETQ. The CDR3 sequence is CASSLVIRETDTQYF. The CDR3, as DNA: TGCGCCAGCAGCTTGGTAATCCGGGAGACAGATACGCAGTACTTT.

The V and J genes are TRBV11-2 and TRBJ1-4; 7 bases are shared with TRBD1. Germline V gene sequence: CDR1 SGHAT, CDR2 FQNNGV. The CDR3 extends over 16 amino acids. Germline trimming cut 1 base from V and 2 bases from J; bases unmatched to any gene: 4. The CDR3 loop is CASSLGQGLTNEKLFF. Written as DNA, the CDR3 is TGTGCCAGCAGCTTAGGACAGGGCCTTACTAATGAAAAACTGTTTTTT.

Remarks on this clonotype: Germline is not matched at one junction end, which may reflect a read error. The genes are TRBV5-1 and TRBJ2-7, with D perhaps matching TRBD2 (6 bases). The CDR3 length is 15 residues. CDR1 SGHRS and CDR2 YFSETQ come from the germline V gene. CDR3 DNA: TGTGCCAGCAGTTTAGCCCCCGGGGGCTCCTACGAGCAGTACTTC. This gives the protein CASSLAPGGSYEQYF.

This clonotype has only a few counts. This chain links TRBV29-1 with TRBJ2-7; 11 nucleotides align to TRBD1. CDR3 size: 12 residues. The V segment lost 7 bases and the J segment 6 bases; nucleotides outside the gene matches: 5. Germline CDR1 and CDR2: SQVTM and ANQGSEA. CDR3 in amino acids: CSARTGGFEQYF. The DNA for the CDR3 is TGCAGCGCCCGGACAGGGGGCTTCGAGCAGTACTTC.

This CDR3 reads CASRSPSGRTGPYGYTF. In DNA form, the CDR3 reads TGTGCCAGCAGGAGCCCAAGCGGTCGGACAGGCCCCTATGGCTACACCTTC. The rearrangement joins TRBV10-3 to TRBJ1-2; 7 bases line up with TRBD1. The CDR3 length is 17 residues. V trimming: 10 bases; J trimming: 4 bases; junction bases outside the gene matches: 21. Per the germline V gene, CDR1 is ENHRY and CDR2 is SYGVKD.

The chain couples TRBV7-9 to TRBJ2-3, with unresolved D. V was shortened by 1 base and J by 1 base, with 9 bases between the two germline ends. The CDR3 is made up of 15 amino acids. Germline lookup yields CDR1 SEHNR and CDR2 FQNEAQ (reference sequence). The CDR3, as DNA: TGTGCCAGCAGCTTAGTGGGCGGACGCACAGATACGCAGTATTTT. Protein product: CASSLVGGRTDTQYF. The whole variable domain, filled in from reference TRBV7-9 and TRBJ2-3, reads DTGVSQNPRHKITKRGQNVTFRCDPISEHNRLYWYRQTLGQGPEFLTYFQNEAQLEKSRLLSDRFSAERPKGSFSTLEIQRTEQGDSAMYLCASSLVGGRTDTQYFGPGTRLTVL.

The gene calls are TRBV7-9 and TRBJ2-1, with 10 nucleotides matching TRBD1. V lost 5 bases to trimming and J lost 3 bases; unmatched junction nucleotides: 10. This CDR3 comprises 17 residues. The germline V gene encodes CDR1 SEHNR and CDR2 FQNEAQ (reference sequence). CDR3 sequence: CASSRTRQGAGYNEQFF. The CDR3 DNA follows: TGTGCCAGCAGCCGAACCCGACAGGGGGCTGGCTACAATGAGCAGTTCTTC.

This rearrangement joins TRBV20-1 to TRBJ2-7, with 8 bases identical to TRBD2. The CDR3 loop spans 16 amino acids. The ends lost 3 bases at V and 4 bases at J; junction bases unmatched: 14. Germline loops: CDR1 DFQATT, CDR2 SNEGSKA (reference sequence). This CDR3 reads CSAREHGSGGLYEQYF. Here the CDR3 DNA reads TGCAGTGCTAGGGAACACGGGAGCGGGGGACTGTACGAGCAGTACTTC.

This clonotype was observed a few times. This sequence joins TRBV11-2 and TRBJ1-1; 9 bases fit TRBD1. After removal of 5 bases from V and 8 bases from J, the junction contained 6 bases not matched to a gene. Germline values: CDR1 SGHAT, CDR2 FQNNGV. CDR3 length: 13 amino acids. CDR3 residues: CASSPQGASEAFF. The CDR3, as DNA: TGTGCCAGCAGCCCACAGGGGGCATCCGAAGCTTTCTTT.

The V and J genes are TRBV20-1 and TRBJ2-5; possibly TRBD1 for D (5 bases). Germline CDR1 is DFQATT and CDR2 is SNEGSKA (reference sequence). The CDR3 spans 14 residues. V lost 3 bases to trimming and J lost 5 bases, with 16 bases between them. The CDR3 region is CSASPQGSRETQYF. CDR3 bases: TGCAGTGCTAGCCCCCAGGGATCCAGGGAGACCCAGTACTTC.

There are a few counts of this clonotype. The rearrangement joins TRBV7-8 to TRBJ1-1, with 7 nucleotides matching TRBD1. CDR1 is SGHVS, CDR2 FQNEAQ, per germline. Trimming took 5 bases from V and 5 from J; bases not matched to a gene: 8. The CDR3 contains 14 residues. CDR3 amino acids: CASSARQGWTEAFF. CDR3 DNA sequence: TGTGCCAGCAGCGCCCGACAGGGTTGGACTGAAGCTTTCTTT. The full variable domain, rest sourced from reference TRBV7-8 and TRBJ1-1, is GAGVSQSPRYKVAKRGQDVALRCDPISGHVSLFWYQQALGQGPEFLTYFQNEAQLDKSGLPSDRFFAERPEGSVSTLKIQRTQQEDSAVYLCASSARQGWTEAFFGQGTRLTVV.

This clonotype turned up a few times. The CDR3 reads CASSAGGGNTEAFF. The DNA of the CDR3 is TGTGCCAGCAGCGCTGGAGGGGGGAACACTGAAGCTTTCTTT. V usage is TRBV7-9 and J usage is TRBJ1-1; TRBD1 is a possible D gene (6 bases). This CDR3 spans 14 amino acids. Trimming removed 5 bases at V and 1 base at J, with 11 bases between. Germline V gene data show CDR1 as SEHNR and CDR2 as FQNEAQ (reference sequence).

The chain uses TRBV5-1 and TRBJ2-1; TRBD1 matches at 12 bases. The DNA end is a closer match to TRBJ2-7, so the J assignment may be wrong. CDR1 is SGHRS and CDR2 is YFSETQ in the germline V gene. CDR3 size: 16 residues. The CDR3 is CASSLGRGTGGFEQYF. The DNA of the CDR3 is TGCGCCAGCAGCTTGGGTCGAGGGACAGGGGGCTTCGAGCAGTACTTC.

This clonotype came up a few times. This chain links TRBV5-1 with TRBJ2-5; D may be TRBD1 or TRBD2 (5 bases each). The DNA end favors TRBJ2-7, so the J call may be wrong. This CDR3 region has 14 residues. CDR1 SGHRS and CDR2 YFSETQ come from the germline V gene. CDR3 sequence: CASSLEPGRYEQYF. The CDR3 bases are TGCGCCAGCAGCTTGGAACCGGGACGCTACGAGCAGTACTTC.

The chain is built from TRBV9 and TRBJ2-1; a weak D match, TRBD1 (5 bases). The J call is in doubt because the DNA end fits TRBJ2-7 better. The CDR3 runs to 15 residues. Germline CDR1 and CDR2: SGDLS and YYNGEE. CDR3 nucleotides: TGTGCCAGCAGCGCCGCCCATAGGGGTTCCTACGAGCAGTACTTC. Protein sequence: CASSAAHRGSYEQYF.

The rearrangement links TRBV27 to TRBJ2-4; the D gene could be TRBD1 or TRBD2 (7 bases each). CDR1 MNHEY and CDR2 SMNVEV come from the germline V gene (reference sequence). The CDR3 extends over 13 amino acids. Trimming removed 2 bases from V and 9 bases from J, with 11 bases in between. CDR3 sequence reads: CASSLGGDSIQYF. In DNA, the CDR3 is TGTGCCAGCAGTTTAGGGGGGGACAGCATTCAGTACTTC.

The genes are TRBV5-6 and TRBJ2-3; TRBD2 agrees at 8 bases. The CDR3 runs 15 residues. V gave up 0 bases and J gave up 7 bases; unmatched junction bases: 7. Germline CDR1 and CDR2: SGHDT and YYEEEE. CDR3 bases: TGTGCCAGCAGCTTGGACGGGGGGGGCCTGTATACGCAGTATTTT. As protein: CASSLDGGGLYTQYF.

The DNA for the CDR3 is TGCGCCAGCAGCTGGACAGGGGGTACCTACAATGAGCAGTTCTTC. Translation: CASSWTGGTYNEQFF. This chain uses TRBV5-1 with TRBJ2-1, with TRBD1 matching over 10 bases. The J segment lost 2 bases and the V segment lost 3 bases, leaving 2 bases of the junction unmatched. Germline values: CDR1 SGHRS, CDR2 YFSETQ. This CDR3 has 15 amino acids. The whole variable domain, filled in from reference TRBV5-1 and TRBJ2-1, reads KAGVTQTPRYLIKTRGQQVTLSCSPISGHRSVSWYQQTPGQGLQFLFEYFSETQRNKGNFPGRFSGRQFSNSRSEMNVSTLELGDSALYLCASSWTGGTYNEQFFGPGTRLTVL.

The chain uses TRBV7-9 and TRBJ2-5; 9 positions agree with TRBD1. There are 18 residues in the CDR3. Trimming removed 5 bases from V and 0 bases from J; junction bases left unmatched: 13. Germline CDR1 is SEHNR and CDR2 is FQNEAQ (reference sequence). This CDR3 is CASSLGARTGAYQETQYF. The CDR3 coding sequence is TGTGCCAGCAGCCTAGGGGCCCGGACAGGGGCGTACCAAGAGACCCAGTACTTC.

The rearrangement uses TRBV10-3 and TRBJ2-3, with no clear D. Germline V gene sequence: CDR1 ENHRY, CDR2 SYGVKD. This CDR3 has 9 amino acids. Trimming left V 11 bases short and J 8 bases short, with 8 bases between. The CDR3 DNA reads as TGTGCCCTTAGGGTTACGCAGTATTTT. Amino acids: CALRVTQYF.

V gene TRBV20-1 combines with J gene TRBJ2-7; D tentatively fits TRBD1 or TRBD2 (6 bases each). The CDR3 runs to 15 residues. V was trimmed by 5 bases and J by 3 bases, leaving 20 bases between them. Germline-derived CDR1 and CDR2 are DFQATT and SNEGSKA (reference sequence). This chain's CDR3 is CSALTGGTSLYEQYF. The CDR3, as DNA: TGCAGTGCTCTGACAGGCGGGACCTCACTCTACGAGCAGTACTTC.

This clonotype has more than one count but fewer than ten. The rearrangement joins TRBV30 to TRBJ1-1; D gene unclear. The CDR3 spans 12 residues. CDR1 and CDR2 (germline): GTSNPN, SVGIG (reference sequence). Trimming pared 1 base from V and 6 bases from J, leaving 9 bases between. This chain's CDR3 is CAWSAPGPEAFF. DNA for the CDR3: TGTGCCTGGAGTGCCCCGGGTCCTGAAGCTTTCTTT.

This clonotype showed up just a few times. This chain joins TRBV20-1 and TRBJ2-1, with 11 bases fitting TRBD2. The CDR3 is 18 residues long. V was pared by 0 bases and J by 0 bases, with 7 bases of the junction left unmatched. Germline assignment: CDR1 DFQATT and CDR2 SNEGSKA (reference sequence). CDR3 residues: CSARDYSGGGSSYNEQFF. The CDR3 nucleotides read TGCAGTGCTAGAGATTATAGCGGGGGGGGCAGCTCCTACAATGAGCAGTTCTTC.

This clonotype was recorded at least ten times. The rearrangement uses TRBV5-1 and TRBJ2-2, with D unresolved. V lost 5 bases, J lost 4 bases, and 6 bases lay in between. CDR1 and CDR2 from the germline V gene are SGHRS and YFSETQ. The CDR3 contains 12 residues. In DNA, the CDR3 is TGCGCCAGCAGGGAGTCCACCGGGGAGCTGTTTTTT. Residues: CASRESTGELFF. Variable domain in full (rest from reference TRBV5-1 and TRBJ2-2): KAGVTQTPRYLIKTRGQQVTLSCSPISGHRSVSWYQQTPGQGLQFLFEYFSETQRNKGNFPGRFSGRQFSNSRSEMNVSTLELGDSALYLCASRESTGELFFGEGSRLTVL.

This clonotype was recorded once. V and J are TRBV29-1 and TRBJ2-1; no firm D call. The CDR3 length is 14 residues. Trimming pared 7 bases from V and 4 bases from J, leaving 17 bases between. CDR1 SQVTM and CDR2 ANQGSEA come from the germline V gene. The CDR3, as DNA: TGCAGCGCCGAAGCGAGAGCCCTATACAATGAGCAGTTCTTC. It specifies CSAEARALYNEQFF.

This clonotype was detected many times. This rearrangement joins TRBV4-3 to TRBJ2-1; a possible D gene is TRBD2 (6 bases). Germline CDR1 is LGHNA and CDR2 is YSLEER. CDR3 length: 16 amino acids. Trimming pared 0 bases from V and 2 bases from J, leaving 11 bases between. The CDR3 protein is CASSQDRLAPYNEQFF. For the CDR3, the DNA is TGCGCCAGCAGCCAAGATAGGCTAGCGCCCTACAATGAGCAGTTCTTC.

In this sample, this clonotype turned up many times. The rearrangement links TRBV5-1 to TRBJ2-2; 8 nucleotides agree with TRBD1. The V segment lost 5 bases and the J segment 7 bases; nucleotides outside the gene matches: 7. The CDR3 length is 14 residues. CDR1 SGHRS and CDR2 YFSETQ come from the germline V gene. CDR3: CASSRTGSNGELFF. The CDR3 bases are TGCGCCAGCAGTCGGACAGGGTCGAACGGGGAGCTGTTTTTT.

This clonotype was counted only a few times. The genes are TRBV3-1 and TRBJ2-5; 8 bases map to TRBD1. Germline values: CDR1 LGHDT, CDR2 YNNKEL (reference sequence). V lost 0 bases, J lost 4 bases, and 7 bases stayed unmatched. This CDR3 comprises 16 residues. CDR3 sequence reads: CASSQDWQGAGETQYF. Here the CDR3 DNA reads TGTGCCAGCAGCCAAGATTGGCAGGGGGCTGGAGAGACCCAGTACTTC.

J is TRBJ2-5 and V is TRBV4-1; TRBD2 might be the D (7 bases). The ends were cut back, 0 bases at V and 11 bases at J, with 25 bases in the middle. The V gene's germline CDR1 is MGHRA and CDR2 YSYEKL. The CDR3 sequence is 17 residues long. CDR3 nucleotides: TGCGCCAGCAGCCAAGATCAGGGCGGGAGTGCAGGGGCTTGGCAGTACTTC. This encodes CASSQDQGGSAGAWQYF.